This record covers a single TCR beta chain. What it binds is unknown. The CDR3 spans 14 residues. The V gene's germline CDR1 is SGHAT and CDR2 FQNNGV. V was pared by 7 bases and J by 4 bases, with 16 bases between. This record belongs to a study of vaccination and CD4 T cells after COVID-19. Study context: Nasal swab PCR detected SARS-CoV-2 in convalescent patients; several had mild disease, one severe. Median time from COVID diagnosis to post-COVID sampling was 101 days (35 to 161).

The treatment was: roughly ten-day PBMC culture with coronavirus spike peptide pools or control peptides (ViraFEST assay). Days 3 and 7 saw half the medium swapped for fresh IL-2 medium. Researchers used the Oncomine TCR Beta short-read assay to sequence DNA from cultured CD4+ T cells. Via MiXCR, TCRdb re-called the PCR reads, giving one row per CDR3 protein. The sample records around 12,000 distinct CDR3 sequences, roughly 58% being singletons. This chain uses TRBV11-2 with TRBJ2-5; maybe TRBD1 (7 bases). This sequence originates from a human donor who had recovered from COVID-19. Sequenced sample: CD4+ T cells from blood, cultured in vitro. In DNA, the CDR3 is TGTGCCAGCACCCCGTTCAGGGGGGTAGAGACCCAGTACTTC. It is translated as CASTPFRGVETQYF.